In its sample, the clone carrying this T cell receptor (beta chain) was seen a few times. Its matching antigen is unknown. Being one base from a much bigger clone, this may be a read error. V was shortened by 5 bases and J by 2 bases, with 16 bases between the two germline ends. The length of the CDR3 is 16 residues. The entry originates in a study of T cells in Graves' hyperthyroidism and ophthalmopathy. Study findings and constraints: In blood, most of the thyroid clonotypes expanded above 0.001 were also present.

Regions amplified from RNA transcripts were the TCR beta CDR3 regions. The HTBI primer set was used in a first-round RT-PCR of the TCR CDR3. TCRdb reprocessed the multiplex PCR reads via MiXCR and lists one record per CDR3 protein. The table lists 300,000 to 450,000 distinct CDR3 sequences, approximately 14% of them singletons. The sequence was collected from a woman younger than 35 with Graves' hyperthyroidism that later progressed to Graves' ophthalmopathy. Source material: blood. The rearrangement uses TRBV12-3 or TRBV12-4 and TRBJ1-5; a weak D match, TRBD1 (6 bases). CDR3 residues: CASSPSRGAGNQPQHF. The DNA for the CDR3 is TGTGCCAGCAGTCCTAGTCGGGGGGCTGGCAATCAGCCCCAGCATTTT.